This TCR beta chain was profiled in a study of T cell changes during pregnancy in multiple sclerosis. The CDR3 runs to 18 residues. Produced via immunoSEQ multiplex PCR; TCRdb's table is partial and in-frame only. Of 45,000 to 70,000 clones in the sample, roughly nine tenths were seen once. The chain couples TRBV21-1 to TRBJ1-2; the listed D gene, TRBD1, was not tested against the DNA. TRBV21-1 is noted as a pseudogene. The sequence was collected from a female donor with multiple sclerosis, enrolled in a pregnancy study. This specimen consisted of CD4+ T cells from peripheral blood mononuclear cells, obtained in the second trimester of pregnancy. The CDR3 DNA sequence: TGTGCCAGCAGCAAAGGAATCCGCTGCGAACAGGGGCCGTATGGCTACACCTTC. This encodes CASSKGIRCEQGPYGYTF.